These T cell receptor beta chains were read from a single sample in a study of CD8 T cells in Susac syndrome. TCRdb used MiXCR to reprocess the immunoSEQ multiplex PCR reads, holding one entry per CDR3 protein. The data show some 97,000 distinct CDR3 sequences, roughly 96% seen once. The sample taken for sequencing was CD8+ T cells from PBMCs. Every receptor here comes from a human donor with Susac syndrome. CDR3s include the opening cysteine and the closing phenylalanine or tryptophan. The order of the fields is clone size, D gene, V gene, J gene, CDR3 DNA, CDR3 protein. The D gene is left open where the match is weak. Rows may omit the clone size; those that give it use once, few, many or a size class.

size: -; D: -; V: TRBV29-1; J: TRBJ2-3; DNA: TGCAGCGTTTTGTTGGAGGGTATAGATACGCAGTATTTT; CDR3: CSVLLEGIDTQYF
size: once; D: -; V: TRBV13; J: TRBJ2-5; DNA: TGTGCCAGCAGCCTAGGCCGGGCAGGCTTTGAGGAGACCCAGTACTTC; CDR3: CASSLGRAGFEETQYF
size: -; D: -; V: TRBV7-9; J: TRBJ1-1; DNA: TGTGCCAGCAGCTTGCTGATCGATCCGAACACTGAAGCTTTCTTT; CDR3: CASSLLIDPNTEAFF
size: -; D: -; V: TRBV20-1; J: TRBJ2-1; DNA: TGCAGTGTATCGGGTAATGAGCAGTTCTTC; CDR3: CSVSGNEQFF
size: -; D: -; V: TRBV5-1; J: TRBJ2-3; DNA: TGCGCCAGCAGCTTGGGAAACCTCCAGAAAGATACGCAGTATTTT; CDR3: CASSLGNLQKDTQYF
size: -; D: -; V: TRBV20-1; J: TRBJ2-3; DNA: TGCAGTGCTAGGATAGGTGCAGATACGCAGTATTTT; CDR3: CSARIGADTQYF
size: once; D: TRBD1; V: TRBV11-2; J: TRBJ2-6; DNA: TGTGCCAGCAGCCAAGGACAGGGGAGAGCCTCTGGGGCCAACGTCCTGACTTTC; CDR3: CASSQGQGRASGANVLTF
size: -; D: TRBD2; V: TRBV20-1; J: TRBJ2-5; DNA: TGCAGTGCTAGAGATAGCGGGGGGCCCCAAGAGACCCAGTACTTC; CDR3: CSARDSGGPQETQYF
size: -; D: TRBD1; V: TRBV14; J: TRBJ1-2; DNA: TGTGCCAGCAGCCTCTCCGGGACAGAGAACTATGGCTACACCTTC; CDR3: CASSLSGTENYGYTF
size: once; D: -; V: TRBV9; J: TRBJ2-7; DNA: TGTGCCAGCAGCGCGGCCCCCTCAGCGGACCACTACGAGCAGTACTTC; CDR3: CASSAAPSADHYEQYF
size: -; D: -; V: TRBV3-1; J: TRBJ2-7; DNA: TGTGCCAGCAGCCAAGGTCGGGCCTACGAGCAGTACTTC; CDR3: CASSQGRAYEQYF
size: -; D: -; V: TRBV5-4; J: TRBJ2-1; DNA: TGTGCCAGCAGCTTGGATTGGAATGAGCAGTTCTTC; CDR3: CASSLDWNEQFF
size: -; D: -; V: TRBV20-1; J: TRBJ2-5; DNA: TGCAGTGGCCGCGGTCCCGGCAGCCAAGAGACCCAGTACTTC; CDR3: CSGRGPGSQETQYF
size: -; D: TRBD2; V: TRBV5-4; J: TRBJ2-7; DNA: TGTGCCAGCAGCCCGGGACTAGCGGGAGGTGAGCAGTACTTC; CDR3: CASSPGLAGGEQYF
size: -; D: TRBD2; V: TRBV20-1; J: TRBJ2-5; DNA: TGCAGTGCTAGAGACCTTAGCGGGGGGGCCCAAGAGACCCAGTACTTC; CDR3: CSARDLSGGAQETQYF
size: -; D: -; V: TRBV29-1; J: TRBJ2-7; DNA: TGCAGCGTCGGCCATGGGGGGCGGGAGTACTCCGAGCAGTACTTC; CDR3: CSVGHGGREYSEQYF
size: few; D: TRBD1; V: TRBV28; J: TRBJ2-7; DNA: TGTGCCAGCAGTTTAGGGACAGGGGGCTCCTACGAGCAGTACTTC; CDR3: CASSLGTGGSYEQYF
size: -; D: -; V: TRBV3-1; J: TRBJ2-7; DNA: TGTGCCAGCAGCCAAGCGGGGAATTCCTACGAGCAGTACTTC; CDR3: CASSQAGNSYEQYF
size: -; D: TRBD1; V: TRBV29-1; J: TRBJ1-1; DNA: TGCAGCGTATGGGGGACAGGGGGGTCAAACACTGAAGCTTTCTTT; CDR3: CSVWGTGGSNTEAFF
size: -; D: -; V: TRBV7-3; J: TRBJ2-3; DNA: TGTGCCAGCAGCGACCACTTGGGAAATACGCAGTATTTT; CDR3: CASSDHLGNTQYF
size: once; D: TRBD1; V: TRBV9; J: TRBJ2-1; DNA: TGTGCCAGCAGCGATGGGGGGACAGGGGCCTACAATGAGCAGTTCTTC; CDR3: CASSDGGTGAYNEQFF
size: -; D: -; V: TRBV7-9; J: TRBJ1-1; DNA: TGTGCCAGCAGCTCCTCAGGGGTTGTAACTGAAGCTTTCTTT; CDR3: CASSSSGVVTEAFF
size: -; D: -; V: TRBV27; J: TRBJ1-1; DNA: TGTGCCAGCAGGCCACAGGGATGGACTGAAGCTTTCTTT; CDR3: CASRPQGWTEAFF
size: -; D: -; V: TRBV27; J: TRBJ2-1; DNA: TGTGCCAGCACCCGGGCCTCCCCCTACAATGAGCAGTTCTTC; CDR3: CASTRASPYNEQFF
size: -; D: -; V: TRBV7-8; J: TRBJ1-6; DNA: TGTGCCAGCAGCCTCGGTGGCCCAAATTCACCCCTCCACTTT; CDR3: CASSLGGPNSPLHF
size: -; D: -; V: TRBV12-3/TRBV12-4; J: TRBJ2-5; DNA: TGTGCCAGCAGTTTATTCCAAAAGACCCAGTACTTC; CDR3: CASSLFQKTQYF
size: -; D: -; V: TRBV5-1; J: TRBJ2-2; DNA: TGCGCCAGCAGCTTGGAACAGGGAGGCACCGGGGAGCTGTTTTTT; CDR3: CASSLEQGGTGELFF
size: -; D: TRBD1; V: TRBV12-3/TRBV12-4; J: TRBJ1-5; DNA: TGTGCCAGCAGCCACACAGGGGAGGGTCAGCCCCAGCATTTT; CDR3: CASSHTGEGQPQHF
size: -; D: TRBD1; V: TRBV28; J: TRBJ1-2; DNA: TGTGCCAGCAGTGATGACAGGGTGGAAATAGGCTACACCTTC; CDR3: CASSDDRVEIGYTF
size: once; D: TRBD1; V: TRBV7-9; J: TRBJ1-5; DNA: TGTGCCAGCAGCCTAGGCGTGACAGGGTCGCATCAGCCCCAGCATTTT; CDR3: CASSLGVTGSHQPQHF
size: -; D: TRBD1; V: TRBV9; J: TRBJ1-6; DNA: TGTGCCAGCAGCCTGACCGGGACAGGACTTCCACCCCTCCACTTT; CDR3: CASSLTGTGLPPLHF
size: -; D: -; V: TRBV15; J: TRBJ2-1; DNA: TGTGCCACCAGCACCCGGACAGAAGGAAATGAGCAGTTCTTC; CDR3: CATSTRTEGNEQFF
size: -; D: -; V: TRBV4-1; J: TRBJ2-6; DNA: TGCGCCAGCAGCCAAGATCAGGCGGCAACCACCTCTGGGGCCAACGTCCTGACTTTC; CDR3: CASSQDQAATTSGANVLTF
size: -; D: TRBD2; V: TRBV25-1; J: TRBJ2-7; DNA: TGTGCCAGCAGTGCCCCCCCAGCGGGACGCGATGGGGAGCAGTACTTC; CDR3: CASSAPPAGRDGEQYF
size: once; D: -; V: TRBV21-1; J: TRBJ1-1; DNA: TGTGCCAGCAGCAGTGCCCGGGCGAACACTGAAGCTTTCTTT; CDR3: CASSSARANTEAFF
size: -; D: -; V: TRBV28; J: TRBJ1-2; DNA: TGTGCCAGCAGCCTTGTTACAGGGTCGAGAGGCTACACCTTC; CDR3: CASSLVTGSRGYTF
size: -; D: -; V: TRBV15; J: TRBJ2-5; DNA: TGTGCCACCAGCAGATACGCAGGAGAAGAGACCCAGTACTTC; CDR3: CATSRYAGEETQYF
size: -; D: -; V: TRBV9; J: TRBJ2-5; DNA: TGTGCCAGCAGCAAGGGGCAGCAAGAGACCCAGTACTTC; CDR3: CASSKGQQETQYF
size: -; D: -; V: TRBV20-1; J: TRBJ1-2; DNA: TGCAGTGCTGGGCTAGAGGCGACGAGGGGCTACACCTTC; CDR3: CSAGLEATRGYTF
size: -; D: -; V: TRBV18; J: TRBJ2-5; DNA: TGTGCCAGCTCACCGTTAGGGGGACAAGAGACCCAGTACTTC; CDR3: CASSPLGGQETQYF
size: -; D: TRBD2; V: TRBV20-1; J: TRBJ2-5; DNA: TGCAGTGCTAGGGCGGGAGATCCCCAAGAGACCCAGTACTTC; CDR3: CSARAGDPQETQYF
size: -; D: -; V: TRBV5-6; J: TRBJ1-1; DNA: TGTGCCAGCCCGTGGGAAGCTTTCTTT; CDR3: CASPWEAFF
size: -; D: -; V: TRBV9; J: TRBJ2-2; DNA: TGTGCCAGCAGCGTAGGGGGGATCGGGGAGCTGTTTTTT; CDR3: CASSVGGIGELFF
size: once; D: -; V: TRBV3-1; J: TRBJ1-1; DNA: TGTGCCAGCAGCCACTTTTCGTCGAGAGTAGCGGCTTTCTTT; CDR3: CASSHFSSRVAAFF
size: -; D: -; V: TRBV4-2; J: TRBJ2-4; DNA: TGTGCCAGCAGCCAAAATGGTAGAGACCAGTACTTC; CDR3: CASSQNGRDQYF
size: -; D: TRBD1; V: TRBV2; J: TRBJ1-5; DNA: TGTGCCAGCAGCCCACAGGGGGCTGGGCAGCCCCAGCATTTT; CDR3: CASSPQGAGQPQHF
size: -; D: -; V: TRBV5-1; J: TRBJ2-7; DNA: TGCGCCAGCAGCCTGGGACATTCCGACGAGCAGTACTTC; CDR3: CASSLGHSDEQYF
size: -; D: TRBD2; V: TRBV20-1; J: TRBJ2-7; DNA: TGCAGTGCTCCGACACTAGCGGGGGACTCCTACGAGCAGTACTTC; CDR3: CSAPTLAGDSYEQYF
size: -; D: TRBD2; V: TRBV13; J: TRBJ2-5; DNA: TGTGCCAGCAGCTTCGGACTAGCGGGGGAAGAGACCCAGTACTTC; CDR3: CASSFGLAGEETQYF
size: -; D: -; V: TRBV12-3/TRBV12-4; J: TRBJ2-2; DNA: TGTGCCAGCAGCCCCGGGACAACCGGGGAGCTGTTTTTT; CDR3: CASSPGTTGELFF
size: -; D: -; V: TRBV15; J: TRBJ2-7; DNA: TGTGCCACCAGCAGCGGGGGCGCTCCCCACGAGCAGTACTTC; CDR3: CATSSGGAPHEQYF
size: once; D: -; V: TRBV2; J: TRBJ2-7; DNA: TGTGCCAGCAGTGACCTGGGATTGAGCTCCTACGAGCAGTACTTC; CDR3: CASSDLGLSSYEQYF
size: -; D: TRBD2; V: TRBV24-1; J: TRBJ2-5; DNA: TGTGCCACCAGTGGCGGACTAGCGGAAGAGACCCAGTACTTC; CDR3: CATSGGLAEETQYF
size: -; D: TRBD1; V: TRBV7-2; J: TRBJ2-7; DNA: TGTGCCAGCAGCTTCCGGACAGGGCGGGAGCAGTACTTC; CDR3: CASSFRTGREQYF
size: -; D: -; V: TRBV7-2; J: TRBJ2-3; DNA: TGTGCCTGCCTGACCGTCACAGATACGCAGTATTTT; CDR3: CACLTVTDTQYF
size: -; D: -; V: TRBV5-1; J: TRBJ2-1; DNA: TGCGCCAGCAGTGGACGGATGATAGAGCAGTTCTTC; CDR3: CASSGRMIEQFF
size: -; D: -; V: TRBV12-3/TRBV12-4; J: TRBJ2-4; DNA: TGTGCCAGCACCCCGGGGTCTCAAAACATTCAGTACTTC; CDR3: CASTPGSQNIQYF
size: -; D: -; V: TRBV6-1; J: TRBJ2-1; DNA: TGTGCCACCTCGGTTAATGAGCAGTTCTTC; CDR3: CATSVNEQFF
size: -; D: -; V: TRBV7-3; J: TRBJ2-7; DNA: TGTGCCAGCAGCTCCGGACGAGACCACGAGCAGTACTTC; CDR3: CASSSGRDHEQYF